Ten or more counts support the clone carrying this TCR beta chain. As yet, its antigen is unknown. Through Arm-PCR of CDR3 regions and iRepertoire HTBI primers, TCR beta libraries were built. TCRdb called the multiplex PCR reads again in MiXCR, with one record for every CDR3 protein. The sample has over 450,000 distinct CDR3 sequences, 12% seen once. Time point defined: newly diagnosed GD, antithyroid drugs for less than 3 months. Making the TCR library involved RNA that had been extracted from PBMCs. The data originate from a study of regulatory T cells in long-lasting Graves disease. Overall study findings and caveats: Persistent Graves' cases showed lower TCR diversity than newly diagnosed cases.

The sample was also linked to a second study, of T cells in Graves' hyperthyroidism and ophthalmopathy. That publication notes: Patients counted as stable if ophthalmopathy did not develop within 18 months. Uncontrolled infection, other autoimmune disease, pregnancy or lactation barred patients from enrollment. Most clonotypes expanded in the thyroid (above 0.001) were also present in blood.

The sequencing here drew on peripheral blood mononuclear cells (PBMCs), taken at new diagnosis, from a patient treated with antithyroid drugs. This TCR came from a woman between 25 and 40 years old with Graves disease.

This CDR3 is CASSIDRVETSYGYTF. CDR3 coding DNA: TGTGCCAGTAGTATAGATCGAGTTGAGACATCATATGGCTACACCTTC. The rearrangement joins TRBV19 to TRBJ1-2, with D unresolved. This CDR3 has 16 amino acids. Germline CDR1 and CDR2: LNHDA and SQIVND (reference sequence). Trimming left V 0 bases short and J 5 bases short, with 16 bases between.